This record looks at one TCR beta chain sequence and its context. The antigen is unknown. This entry belongs to a study of beta chain features in type 1 diabetes. What was sequenced were expressed TCRB transcripts, since all of the isolated RNA had been reverse transcribed. Produced via immunoSEQ multiplex PCR; TCRdb's table is partial and in-frame only. The data show over 500,000 clones, roughly 15% seen once. Overall study findings and caveats: TCRB CDR3 length was moderately but significantly reduced in all four CD4+ subsets of Type 1 diabetes patients.

Sequenced material: naive CD4+ T cells from blood. This clonotype was sampled from a man between 18 and 35 years old in good health.

Here the CDR3 reads CASSYVGSNQPQHF. The CDR3 DNA is TGTGCCAGCAGCTACGTAGGAAGCAATCAGCCCCAGCATTTT. The chain recombines TRBV7-2 with TRBJ1-5; no definite D call. This CDR3 is built from 14 residues. Germline CDR1 is SGHTA and CDR2 is FQGNSA. The V end was cut by 4 bases, the J end by 1 base, with 8 bases between. Full variable domain (outside the CDR3, taken from reference TRBV7-2 and TRBJ1-5): GAGVSQSPSNKVTEKGKDVELRCDPISGHTALYWYRQSLGQGLEFLIYFQGNSAPDKSGLPSDRFSAERTGGSVSTLTIQRTQQEDSAVYLCASSYVGSNQPQHFGDGTRLSIL.